This entry features one T cell receptor beta chain sequence. Antigen: not known. The record originates from a study of post-analysis software for immune sequencing data. Study observations and caveats: The study found TRBV5-6, TRBV5-1 and TRBV20-1 among roughly 5 TRBV segments more frequent in patients than controls.

Prepared TCR beta cDNA libraries contained unique molecular identifiers. TCRdb called the PCR reads again in MiXCR, with one record for every CDR3 protein. The sample carries around 400,000 distinct CDR3 sequences, more than 30% recorded once. This CDR3 is 15 amino acids long. V was pared by 5 bases and J by 2 bases, with 15 bases between. Looked up from germline, CDR1 is SGHTA and CDR2 is FQGTGA. The V gene is TRBV7-3, the J gene TRBJ2-5; a possible D gene is TRBD2 (5 bases). The source material was blood. The clonotype originates from a girl aged 2 to 10 with multiple sclerosis. CDR3 sequence: CASSRTTGSQETQYF. The CDR3 bases are TGTGCCAGCAGCCGGACCACGGGGTCTCAAGAGACCCAGTACTTC.